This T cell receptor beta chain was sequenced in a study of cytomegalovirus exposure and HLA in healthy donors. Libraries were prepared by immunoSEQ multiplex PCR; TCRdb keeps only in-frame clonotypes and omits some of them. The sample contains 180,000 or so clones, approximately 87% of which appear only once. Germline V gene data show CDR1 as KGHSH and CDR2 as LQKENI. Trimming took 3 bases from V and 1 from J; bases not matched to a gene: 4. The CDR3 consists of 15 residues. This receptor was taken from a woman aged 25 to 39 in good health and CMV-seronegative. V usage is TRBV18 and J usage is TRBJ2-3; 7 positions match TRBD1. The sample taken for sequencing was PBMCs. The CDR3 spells CASSPDRARTDTQYF. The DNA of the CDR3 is TGTGCCAGCTCACCCGACAGGGCGCGCACAGATACGCAGTATTTT.